Listed here are 23 T cell receptor beta chains from one sample, sequenced in a study of post-analysis software for immune sequencing data. Their target antigens are unknown. Study results and caveats: A few TRBV segments (TRBV5-6, TRBV5-1 and TRBV20-1 among them) occurred more frequently in patients than in controls.

Unique molecular identifiers tagged the TCR beta cDNA libraries. From the PCR reads, TCRdb called clonotypes with MiXCR, one entry per CDR3 protein. The repertoire includes under 650,000 distinct CDR3 sequences, roughly 40% of them detected once, and 1.5% to 2% sits in the top ten. Sequencing was done on a sample of blood. The origin of the receptors is a girl aged 5-17 years with multiple sclerosis.

The rearrangement links TRBV5-1 to TRBJ2-1; 11 nucleotides agree with TRBD2. This CDR3 spans 18 amino acids. The V segment lost 0 bases and the J segment 4 bases; nucleotides outside the gene matches: 9. Germline assignment: CDR1 SGHRS and CDR2 YFSETQ. In DNA form, the CDR3 reads TGCGCCAGCAGCTTGGACCTACTAGCGGGAGTGGGTTACAATGAGCAGTTCTTC. Translation: CASSLDLLAGVGYNEQFF.

As regards this clonotype: Germline is not matched at one junction end, which may reflect a read error. The chain links TRBV12-3 or TRBV12-4 to TRBJ2-3, with D unclear. This CDR3 region has 12 residues. Written as DNA, the CDR3 is TGTGCCAGCAGTTTAGACGCAGATATGCAGTATTTT. Amino acid sequence: CASSLDADMQYF.

The chain is built from TRBV12-3 or TRBV12-4 and TRBJ2-3, with 7 bases matching TRBD2. J was trimmed by 4 bases and V by 6 bases; bases with no gene match: 4. This CDR3 contains 13 residues. The CDR3 is CASRRTSADTQYF. The CDR3 DNA is TGTGCCAGCAGGCGAACTAGCGCAGATACGCAGTATTTT.

V usage is TRBV4-1 and J usage is TRBJ2-7, with D possibly called TRBD1 or TRBD2 (6 bases each). The V end lost 4 bases, the J end lost 2 bases, and 18 bases lay between the germline ends. Germline CDR1 MGHRA, CDR2 YSYEKL. The CDR3 sequence is 16 residues long. This chain's CDR3 is CASSPTTSGGPYEQYF. The CDR3 DNA follows: TGCGCCAGCAGCCCTACTACTTCCGGGGGCCCCTACGAGCAGTACTTC.

There are a few counts of this clonotype. This chain uses TRBV6-6 with TRBJ2-1; weak D call: TRBD2 (5 bases). The CDR3 contains 13 residues. V shed 2 bases and J shed 8 bases, with 10 bases lying between them. The germline CDR1 and CDR2 sequences are MNHNY and SVGAGI (reference sequence). The CDR3 nucleotides are TGTGCCAGCAGTTACACTCGGGAACATGAGCAGTTCTTC. Residues: CASSYTREHEQFF.

The chain combines TRBV5-1 with TRBJ2-7, with TRBD1 matching over 10 bases. Germline CDR1 is SGHRS and CDR2 is YFSETQ. With 4 bases clipped from V and 5 bases from J, the junction kept 3 bases outside the gene matches. The CDR3 is 13 residues long. CDR3 in amino acids: CASSRGQGNEQYF. The CDR3 DNA reads as TGCGCCAGCAGCCGGGGACAGGGGAACGAGCAGTACTTC. Combining the CDR3 with reference TRBV5-1 and TRBJ2-7 gives the whole variable domain KAGVTQTPRYLIKTRGQQVTLSCSPISGHRSVSWYQQTPGQGLQFLFEYFSETQRNKGNFPGRFSGRQFSNSRSEMNVSTLELGDSALYLCASSRGQGNEQYFGPGTRLTVT.

CDR3 sequence (DNA): TGTGCCAGCGGATTGAAAGAGACCCAGTTCTTC. It yields the protein CASGLKETQFF. The rearrangement links TRBV12-3 or TRBV12-4 to TRBJ2-1; D gene uncertain. V was cut by 8 bases and J by 13 bases, with 15 bases left in between. There are 11 residues in the CDR3.

Ten or more counts support this clonotype. As DNA, the CDR3 is TGTGCCAGCAGCTCCACAGATACGCAGTATTTT. It codes for CASSSTDTQYF. The chain employs TRBV12-3 or TRBV12-4 and TRBJ2-3; D unclear. The V end was cut by 6 bases, the J end by 2 bases, with 3 bases between. CDR3 length: 11 amino acids.

The chain uses TRBV27 and TRBJ2-1, with TRBD1 matching 12 bases. Germline CDR1 MNHEY, CDR2 SMNVEV (reference sequence). Trimming took 8 bases from V and 10 from J; bases not matched to a gene: 0. The CDR3 extends over 11 amino acids. The CDR3 region is CASGTGGEQFF. The CDR3 nucleotides read TGTGCCAGCGGGACAGGGGGCGAGCAGTTCTTC.

This clonotype has only a few counts. This chain connects TRBV20-1 to TRBJ2-7; D is tentatively TRBD1 or TRBD2 (5 bases each). Germline V lookup: CDR1 DFQATT, CDR2 SNEGSKA (reference sequence). The CDR3 runs to 14 residues. V lost 1 base to trimming and J lost 2 bases, with 12 bases between them. Here the CDR3 DNA reads TGCAGTGCTAGAGTGGGGCAGGGACCCTACGAGCAGTACTTC. This encodes CSARVGQGPYEQYF.

The chain couples TRBV28 to TRBJ2-1; D remains unclear. The J call is in doubt because the DNA end fits TRBJ2-7 better. Germline V gene lookup returns CDR1 MDHEN and CDR2 SYDVKM. This CDR3 region has 17 residues. This CDR3 is CASSLPPAKSSYNEQYF. The CDR3 DNA sequence: TGTGCCAGCAGTTTGCCCCCGGCCAAGAGCTCCTACAATGAGCAGTACTTC.

Only a few counts were recorded for this clonotype. The CDR3, as DNA: TGTGCCAGCAGCGGCGTGGGCTCCTACAATGAGCAGTTCTTC. Protein product: CASSGVGSYNEQFF. The rearrangement joins TRBV6-5 to TRBJ2-1; D ambiguous. The CDR3 covers 14 residues. Germline V gene data show CDR1 as MNHEY and CDR2 as SVGAGI. V was cut by 6 bases and J by 0 bases, with 9 bases left in between.

This clonotype was counted ten times or more. The chain combines TRBV20-1 with TRBJ2-7; 7 nucleotides align to TRBD1. The CDR3 has 13 residues. CDR1 and CDR2 from the germline V gene are DFQATT and SNEGSKA (reference sequence). V trimming: 3 bases; J trimming: 0 bases; junction bases outside the gene matches: 2. CDR3 residues: CSARTGSSYEQYF. The CDR3 coding sequence is TGCAGTGCTAGGACAGGGAGCTCCTACGAGCAGTACTTC.

The CDR3 region has the DNA TGTGCCAGCAGTCTGGGGACTAGCGGAGTCCAGACCCAGTACTTC. This sequence encodes CASSLGTSGVQTQYF. The chain couples TRBV12-3 or TRBV12-4 to TRBJ2-5, with 11 bases aligning to TRBD2. CDR3 length: 15 residues. V gave up 5 bases and J gave up 6 bases; unmatched junction bases: 8.

The chain couples TRBV5-1 to TRBJ2-7; the D gene is possibly TRBD2 (6 bases). The CDR3 sequence is 17 residues long. The germline V and J ends were trimmed by 4 bases and 6 bases, with 26 bases remaining between them. Germline V CDR1 and CDR2: SGHRS, YFSETQ. This chain's CDR3 is CASSPTPTGGPVSEQYF. CDR3 nucleotides: TGCGCCAGCAGCCCCACTCCGACCGGGGGACCGGTAAGCGAGCAGTACTTC.

The rearrangement joins TRBV12-3 or TRBV12-4 to TRBJ2-1; D call uncertain. CDR3 length equals 14 residues. V lost 4 bases and J lost 14, with 21 bases in between. This CDR3 reads CASSSTSARAIEFF. CDR3 bases: TGTGCCAGCAGTTCTACCTCTGCTAGAGCAATTGAGTTCTTC.

This chain joins TRBV12-5 and TRBJ1-4; the D is unclear. CDR3 length equals 12 residues. Germline CDR1 and CDR2: LGHNT and FRNRAP. V gave up 2 bases and J gave up 10 bases, with 8 bases separating them. CDR3 loop: CASGLLTGKLFF. CDR3 DNA: TGTGCTAGTGGTTTGTTGACGGGAAAACTGTTTTTT.

This clonotype was seen once. J is TRBJ2-2 and V is TRBV4-1; the D gene is possibly TRBD1 (5 bases). The CDR3 runs 17 residues. The ends were cut back, 5 bases at V and 3 bases at J, with 19 bases in the middle. Germline V lookup: CDR1 MGHRA, CDR2 YSYEKL. CDR3 DNA: TGCGCCAGCAGCACGACAGCCCTTAGAGTGGACACCGGGGAGCTGTTTTTT. It translates to CASSTTALRVDTGELFF.

This clonotype was counted a few times. This chain uses TRBV12-3 or TRBV12-4 with TRBJ2-1; 8 bases align to TRBD2. The CDR3 contains 13 residues. V lost 8 bases to trimming and J lost 8 bases; unmatched junction nucleotides: 8. CDR3 amino acids: CASRRAGDDEQFF. The CDR3 bases are TGTGCCAGCCGGCGAGCGGGAGACGATGAGCAGTTCTTC.

The chain couples TRBV5-1 to TRBJ2-1, with 9 nucleotides matching TRBD2. After removal of 4 bases from V and 5 bases from J, the junction contained 4 bases not matched to a gene. CDR1 is SGHRS, CDR2 YFSETQ, per germline. The CDR3 covers 14 residues. In DNA, the CDR3 is TGCGCCAGCAGCATTAGCGGGAGAGACAATGAGCAGTTCTTC. Translating it yields CASSISGRDNEQFF.

This rearrangement joins TRBV5-1 to TRBJ2-7; D unresolved. The CDR3 covers 14 residues. From germline, CDR1 is SGHRS and CDR2 YFSETQ. V lost 4 bases, J lost 2 bases, and 13 bases lay in between. The CDR3 region has the DNA TGCGCCAGCAGCCCCACGACGGACCCCTACGAGCAGTACTTC. Translating it yields CASSPTTDPYEQYF.

This rearrangement joins TRBV20-1 to TRBJ2-7; maybe TRBD2 (6 bases). The V gene lost 1 base and the J gene lost 0 bases, with 10 bases spanning the gap. This CDR3 comprises 14 residues. The germline V gene encodes CDR1 DFQATT and CDR2 SNEGSKA (reference sequence). The CDR3 spells CSARVISGSYEQYF. Here the CDR3 DNA reads TGCAGTGCTAGAGTTATTAGCGGCTCCTACGAGCAGTACTTC.

The CDR3 sequence is CAIGASGGADEQYF. CDR3 nucleotides: TGTGCCATCGGAGCTAGCGGGGGGGCGGATGAGCAGTACTTC. The chain recombines TRBV7-7 with TRBJ2-1, with TRBD2 matching 12 bases. TRBJ2-7 explains the end of the DNA better; the J call may be wrong. Per the germline V gene, CDR1 is SSHAT and CDR2 is FNYEAQ (reference sequence). The CDR3 runs 14 residues.